The text below deals with one TCR beta chain. The sample originates from a study of blood T cell repertoires in COVID-19. Profiling relied on immunoSEQ multiplex PCR, and the TCRdb table lists in-frame clones only, not all of them. In the table there are about 250,000 clones, about 86% of which are singletons. The receptor comes from a man aged 40-55 years with active or convalescent COVID-19. Sequenced material: peripheral blood.

The CDR3: CASSIGTGMGNTIYF. CDR3 bases: TGTGCCAGTAGTATCGGGACAGGAATGGGAAACACCATATATTTT. This chain links TRBV19 with TRBJ1-3; 8 nucleotides align to TRBD1. The V segment lost 3 bases and the J segment 4 bases; nucleotides outside the gene matches: 5. This CDR3 spans 15 amino acids. Per the germline V gene, CDR1 is LNHDA and CDR2 is SQIVND (reference sequence).